The clone carrying this T cell receptor beta chain was detected only a few times. Every isolated RNA sample was fully reverse transcribed, so sequencing captured expressed TCRB transcripts. Approximately 3.6 million reads was the average for naive, central memory and regulatory T cell samples. Libraries were prepared by immunoSEQ multiplex PCR; TCRdb keeps only in-frame clonotypes and omits some of them. The sample has roughly 330,000 clones; approximately 10% are singletons. The data are from a study of beta chain features in type 1 diabetes. A heparinised blood draw that averaged about 120 mL was obtained once from each donor. The CDR3 sequence is 16 residues long. In germline, CDR1 is SEHNR, CDR2 FQNEAQ (reference sequence). The V and J ends lost 5 bases and 4 bases, in that order; junction bases with no gene match: 5.

This clonotype originated in a woman under 40 in good health. The sequencing sample was made of naive CD4+ T cells from blood. The rearrangement joins TRBV7-9 to TRBJ2-3; 14 nucleotides line up with TRBD2. The DNA of the CDR3 is TGTGCCAGCAGCCCGGGACTAGCGGGAGTCTCAGATACGCAGTATTTT. This translates into CASSPGLAGVSDTQYF.